Reported below is one TCR beta chain. The target antigen is unknown. These data originate in a study of response to subunit inactivated influenza vaccine. Study outcomes and limitations: That few new T cells are recruited by each seasonal influenza vaccination was the authors' suggestion.

MiXCR, run by TCRdb on the RT-PCR reads, gives a single entry per CDR3 protein. The sample has around 850,000 distinct CDR3 sequences; 18% are singletons. The receptor comes from a man aged 50 to 60 who received an inactivated influenza vaccine. The specimen was PBMCs from blood, collected about 5 days after vaccination.

In DNA, the CDR3 is TGTGCCAGCAGCCCTCTCTTTGGGGAGCTGTTTTTT. Amino acid sequence: CASSPLFGELFF. The J gene is TRBJ2-2, the V gene TRBV5-6; no clear D. CDR3 length: 12 residues. The V gene lost 4 bases and the J gene lost 8 bases, with 9 bases spanning the gap. Germline V gene data show CDR1 as SGHDT and CDR2 as YYEEEE. The entire variable domain, with the rest obtained from reference TRBV5-6 and TRBJ2-2, is as follows: DAGVTQSPTHLIKTRGQQVTLRCSPKSGHDTVSWYQQALGQGPQFIFQYYEEEERQRGNFPDRFSGHQFPNYSSELNVNALLLGDSALYLCASSPLFGELFFGEGSRLTVL.